Below are 8 T cell receptor beta chains sequenced from a single sample in a study of identical twins. One entry per CDR3 protein results from TCRdb running MiXCR on the 5' RACE reads. The profile shows roughly 1.6 million distinct CDR3 sequences, about 31% of them singletons. The sample was cord blood. Every receptor here comes from a newborn girl in good health.

The table lists this clonotype with a count of one. The chain uses TRBV25-1 and TRBJ2-1; D ambiguous. V was pared by 4 bases and J by 10 bases, with 8 bases between. CDR3 size: 11 residues. The germline gives CDR1 MGHDK, CDR2 SYGVNS. In DNA form, the CDR3 reads TGTGCCAGCAGTGTATTTTTAGAGCAGTTCTTC. It yields the protein CASSVFLEQFF.

J is TRBJ2-1 and V is TRBV7-9, with 9 bases matching TRBD2. Near its end, the DNA agrees better with TRBJ2-7, so the J call may be wrong. Germline V gene sequence: CDR1 SEHNR, CDR2 FQNEAQ (reference sequence). The CDR3 has 17 amino acids. The CDR3 sequence: CASSLVGSGSSYNEQYF. The CDR3 region has the DNA TGTGCCAGCAGCTTAGTAGGTAGCGGGAGCTCCTACAATGAGCAGTACTTC.

V usage is TRBV20-1 and J usage is TRBJ1-1; tentative D call: TRBD1 (6 bases). Per germline, CDR1 DFQATT and CDR2 SNEGSKA (reference sequence). This CDR3 is built from 14 residues. V lost 2 bases and J 1 base, leaving 11 bases between the germline ends. CDR3 nucleotide sequence: TGCAGTGCTAGACCCAGGGGTACGAACACTGAAGCTTTCTTT. Its translation: CSARPRGTNTEAFF.

This clonotype turned up a few times. In nucleotides, the CDR3 is TGCGCCAGCAGCTTAGAAGGGACACCCACGATGAACACTGAAGCTTTCTTT. This gives the protein CASSLEGTPTMNTEAFF. The V gene is TRBV5-1, the J gene TRBJ1-1, with a weak D call TRBD1 (6 bases). Trimming pared 2 bases from V and 0 bases from J, leaving 17 bases between. Germline assignment: CDR1 SGHRS and CDR2 YFSETQ. The CDR3 consists of 17 residues.

In this sample, this clonotype turned up once. The genes are TRBV6-1 and TRBJ1-2; D remains unclear. CDR1 and CDR2 from the germline V gene are MNHNS and SASEGT. This CDR3 region has 14 residues. Trimming shortened V by 1 base and J by 4 bases, and 10 bases separated the two germline ends. Here the CDR3 DNA reads TGTGCCAGCAGTGAAGATTGGAGACCCTATGGCTACACCTTC. Encoded protein: CASSEDWRPYGYTF.

As to this clonotype: A junction end diverges from the germline sequence, so it may reflect a read error. The V call is TRBV27, the J call TRBJ2-4, with 10 bases fitting TRBD1. The tail of the sequence fits TRBJ2-7 better, so the J call may be wrong. Germline values: CDR1 MNHEY, CDR2 SMNVEV (reference sequence). The CDR3 sequence is 15 residues long. CDR3 in amino acids: CAGSPLGQGRYEQYF. The CDR3 coding sequence is TGTGCCGGCAGTCCGTTGGGACAGGGGCGGTACGAGCAGTACTTC.

This clonotype was counted a few times. This rearrangement joins TRBV6-5 to TRBJ2-7; TRBD1 matches at 7 bases. V dropped 2 bases and J dropped 3; count of bases not matched to a gene: 7. Germline loops: CDR1 MNHEY, CDR2 SVGAGI. The CDR3 totals 15 residues. CDR3 bases: TGTGCCAGCAGTTACCTACAGGGGCATATCTACGAGCAGTACTTC. Translated: CASSYLQGHIYEQYF.

In its sample, this clonotype was seen a few times. The chain is built from TRBV25-1 and TRBJ2-7; D is ambiguous. Germline loops: CDR1 MGHDK, CDR2 SYGVNS. The germline V and J ends were trimmed by 4 bases and 4 bases, with 8 bases remaining between them. The CDR3 is made up of 12 amino acids. This CDR3 is CASSARPYEQYF. As DNA, the CDR3 is TGTGCCAGCAGTGCACGACCGTACGAGCAGTACTTC.